A selection of T cell receptor beta chains follows, all from one sample in a study of blood T cell repertoires in COVID-19. Sequenced by immunoSEQ multiplex PCR; TCRdb stores in-frame clones only, minus some. The table shows fewer than 100,000 clones, with around 88% occurring only once. The source material was peripheral blood. The receptor set was obtained from a man aged 55 to 69 with acute or convalescent COVID-19. Both conserved end residues are trimmed from each CDR3. The size field is filled for only some rows; it gives once, few, many or a size class.

CDR3aa: ASSVGQSEQF
abundance: -
v_gene: TRBV10-2

CDR3aa: ASSPTTGTEAF
abundance: -
v_gene: TRBV18

CDR3aa: ATSTGVPGQGGGYT
abundance: -
v_gene: TRBV15

CDR3aa: ASSSLLADTEAF
abundance: -
v_gene: TRBV6-2/TRBV6-3

CDR3aa: AWSVLRNYGYT
abundance: -
v_gene: TRBV30

CDR3aa: ASSAGTVRETQY
abundance: -
v_gene: TRBV9

CDR3aa: ASSYSRGGDLYEQF
abundance: -
v_gene: TRBV6-5

CDR3aa: ASSLRQGSGTEAF
abundance: -
v_gene: TRBV27

CDR3aa: AWSPGLAGGTGELF
abundance: -
v_gene: TRBV30

CDR3aa: AWRARDRSYEQY
abundance: -
v_gene: TRBV30

CDR3aa: ASSYGTSGSYEQY
abundance: -
v_gene: TRBV5-1

CDR3aa: ASSITGGSNQPQH
abundance: -
v_gene: TRBV19

CDR3aa: ASSASTGTHNEQF
abundance: -
v_gene: TRBV9

CDR3aa: ASSFTGGGQPQH
abundance: -
v_gene: TRBV10-2

CDR3aa: ASRDRVEKLF
abundance: once
v_gene: TRBV19

CDR3aa: ASSQSGNTIY
abundance: -
v_gene: TRBV2

CDR3aa: ASSLQGTANYGYT
abundance: -
v_gene: TRBV5-4

CDR3aa: ASSLATEVETQY
abundance: -
v_gene: TRBV5-1

CDR3aa: ASSYYRGQDTGELF
abundance: once
v_gene: TRBV3-1/TRBV3-2

CDR3aa: ASSIQPGLFNEQF
abundance: once
v_gene: TRBV19

CDR3aa: ASSKDRSNYGYT
abundance: -
v_gene: TRBV19

CDR3aa: ASSGGTGGSVGTEAF
abundance: -
v_gene: TRBV19

CDR3aa: ASSDLTSGTYNEQF
abundance: -
v_gene: TRBV25-1

CDR3aa: ASSIHHGAGGPNQPQH
abundance: -
v_gene: TRBV19

CDR3aa: ASSLGTAEQY
abundance: -
v_gene: TRBV7-9

CDR3aa: ASSPTGGLAKNIQY
abundance: -
v_gene: TRBV5-4

CDR3aa: ASSEGQRSGNTIY
abundance: -
v_gene: TRBV5-1

CDR3aa: ASSLQGAYGQPQH
abundance: -
v_gene: TRBV19

CDR3aa: ASSTDRAVGYT
abundance: -
v_gene: TRBV6-5

CDR3aa: ASSEGGAKNQPQH
abundance: -
v_gene: TRBV5-1

CDR3aa: AWHAGGKLF
abundance: -
v_gene: TRBV30

CDR3aa: AWQQGVGYT
abundance: once
v_gene: TRBV30

CDR3aa: SASLGHRTDTQY
abundance: -
v_gene: TRBV20-1

CDR3aa: AISESRQGASLGNTIY
abundance: -
v_gene: TRBV10-3

CDR3aa: ATSRDYLTPGDVYEQY
abundance: -
v_gene: TRBV15

CDR3aa: ASSVNEGSPLH
abundance: few
v_gene: TRBV9

CDR3aa: ASSLDGSNQPQH
abundance: once
v_gene: TRBV5-1

CDR3aa: ASSLGQAGGELF
abundance: -
v_gene: TRBV11-3

CDR3aa: AWTEARDRGLGYT
abundance: -
v_gene: TRBV30

CDR3aa: ASSSPTGNTEAF
abundance: -
v_gene: TRBV11-2

CDR3aa: ASSSRTGGWGEQY
abundance: -
v_gene: TRBV11-2

CDR3aa: ASSSRDTVGYGYT
abundance: -
v_gene: TRBV5-1

CDR3aa: ASSIRRRTSGINTGELF
abundance: once
v_gene: TRBV19

CDR3aa: ASSLASGGAYEQY
abundance: few
v_gene: TRBV7-2

CDR3aa: ASSSWGQRGTDTQY
abundance: -
v_gene: TRBV3-1/TRBV3-2

CDR3aa: ASSQEWAQPNLNYGYT
abundance: -
v_gene: TRBV4-1

CDR3aa: ASSPGTAPNYGYT
abundance: -
v_gene: TRBV21-1

CDR3aa: ASSHRGYTDTQY
abundance: -
v_gene: TRBV27

CDR3aa: ASSVDGTGVETQY
abundance: -
v_gene: TRBV9

CDR3aa: ASSQDNARTSGYT
abundance: -
v_gene: TRBV4-2

CDR3aa: ASRRTGLGYT
abundance: -
v_gene: TRBV19

CDR3aa: ASSFPVSSYEQY
abundance: -
v_gene: TRBV7-9

CDR3aa: ASSSPRGNEQF
abundance: -
v_gene: TRBV11-3

CDR3aa: ASSPSPREKLF
abundance: -
v_gene: TRBV7-2

CDR3aa: ASHIQDSNQPQH
abundance: -
v_gene: TRBV2

CDR3aa: ASRPRVLPGNTIY
abundance: -
v_gene: TRBV6-5

CDR3aa: ASSLDRGQAMRAF
abundance: once
v_gene: TRBV11-3

CDR3aa: ASSPGTGTGTEAF
abundance: -
v_gene: TRBV7-2

CDR3aa: ASSLILAGGRTGELF
abundance: once
v_gene: TRBV7-2